This entry concerns a single T cell receptor (beta chain). Its antigen is currently unknown. The entry originates in a study of T cells in localized non-small cell lung cancer. Germline V lookup: CDR1 SGHRS, CDR2 YFSETQ. V shed 0 bases and J shed 4 bases, with 18 bases lying between them. The CDR3 extends over 17 amino acids. Study observations and caveats: Among the top 100 tumor clones, a median around 62 appeared in adjacent lung. The study found T cell clonality highest in uninvolved adjacent lung, above tumor. Sequencing was limited to one tumor region, leaving the possibility of heterogeneity open. Higher adjacent-lung clonality was associated with shorter survival.

Generated by immunoSEQ multiplex PCR, the TCRdb table keeps only in-frame clones and is missing some. The sample includes about 24,000 clones, approximately 90% of them seen just once. The material was peripheral blood mononuclear cells, obtained before any cancer treatment. The clonotype originates from a woman aged 35 to 75 with stage III lung adenocarcinoma. The chain joins TRBV5-1 to TRBJ2-3; no definite D call. CDR3 region: CASSLGHRNPSADTQYF. The DNA for the CDR3 is TGCGCCAGCAGCTTGGGTCACCGCAACCCGAGTGCAGATACGCAGTATTTT.